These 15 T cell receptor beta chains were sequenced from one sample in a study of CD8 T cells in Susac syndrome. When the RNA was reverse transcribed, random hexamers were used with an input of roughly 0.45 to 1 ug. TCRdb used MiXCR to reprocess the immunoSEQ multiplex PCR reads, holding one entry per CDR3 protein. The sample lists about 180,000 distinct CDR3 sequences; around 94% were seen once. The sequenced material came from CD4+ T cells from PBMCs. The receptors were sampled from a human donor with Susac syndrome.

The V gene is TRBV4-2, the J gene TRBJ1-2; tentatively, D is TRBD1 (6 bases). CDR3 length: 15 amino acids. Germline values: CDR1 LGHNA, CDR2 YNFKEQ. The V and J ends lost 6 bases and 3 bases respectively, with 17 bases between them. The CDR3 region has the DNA TGTGCCAGCAGTCAAAACAGGGTTGGGGACTATGGCTACACCTTC. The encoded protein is CASSQNRVGDYGYTF.

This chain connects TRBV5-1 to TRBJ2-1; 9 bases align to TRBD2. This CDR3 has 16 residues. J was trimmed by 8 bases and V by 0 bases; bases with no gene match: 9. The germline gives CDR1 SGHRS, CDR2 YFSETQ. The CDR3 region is CASSLGLAGDEDEQFF. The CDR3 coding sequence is TGCGCCAGCAGCTTGGGGTTAGCGGGAGACGAGGATGAGCAGTTCTTC.

For the CDR3, the DNA is TGTGCCAGCAGTGACAGGATCCCCTATTATGGCTACACCTTC. Translating it yields CASSDRIPYYGYTF. V usage is TRBV6-1 and J usage is TRBJ1-2; D is undetermined. Trimming cost V 3 bases and J 5 bases, with 13 bases left between them. The CDR3 length is 14 residues. Per the germline V gene, CDR1 is MNHNS and CDR2 is SASEGT.

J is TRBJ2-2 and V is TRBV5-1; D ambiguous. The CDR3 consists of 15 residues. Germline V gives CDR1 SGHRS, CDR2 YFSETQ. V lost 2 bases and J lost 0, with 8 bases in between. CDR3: CASSFSTPNTGELFF. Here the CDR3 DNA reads TGCGCCAGCAGCTTCTCGACACCGAACACCGGGGAGCTGTTTTTT.

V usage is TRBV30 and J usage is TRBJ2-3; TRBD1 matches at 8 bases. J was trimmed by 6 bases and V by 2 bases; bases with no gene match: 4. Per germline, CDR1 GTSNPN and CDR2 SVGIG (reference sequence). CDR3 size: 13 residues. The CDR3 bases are TGTGCCTGGAGTCAGCAGGGGGCTGATACGCAGTATTTT. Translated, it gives CAWSQQGADTQYF.

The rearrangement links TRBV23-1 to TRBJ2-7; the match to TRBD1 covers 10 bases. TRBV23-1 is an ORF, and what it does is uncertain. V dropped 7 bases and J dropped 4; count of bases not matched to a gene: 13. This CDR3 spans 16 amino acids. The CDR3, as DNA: TGCGCCAGCACTTCCTTCGAGCGGGACAGGGGTTACGAGCAGTACTTC. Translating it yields CASTSFERDRGYEQYF.

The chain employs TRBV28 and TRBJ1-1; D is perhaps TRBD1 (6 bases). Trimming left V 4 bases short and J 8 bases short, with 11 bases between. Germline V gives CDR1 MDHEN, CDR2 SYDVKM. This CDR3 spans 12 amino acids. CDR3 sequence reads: CASSWAGTEAFF. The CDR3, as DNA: TGTGCCAGCAGTTGGGCCGGGACAGAAGCTTTCTTT.

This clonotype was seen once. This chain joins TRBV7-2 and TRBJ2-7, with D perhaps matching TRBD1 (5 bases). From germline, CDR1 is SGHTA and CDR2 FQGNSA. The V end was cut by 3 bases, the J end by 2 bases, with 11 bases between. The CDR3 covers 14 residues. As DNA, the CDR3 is TGTGCCAGCAGCTTTAACAGGCTGGCCTACGAGCAGTACTTC. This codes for CASSFNRLAYEQYF.

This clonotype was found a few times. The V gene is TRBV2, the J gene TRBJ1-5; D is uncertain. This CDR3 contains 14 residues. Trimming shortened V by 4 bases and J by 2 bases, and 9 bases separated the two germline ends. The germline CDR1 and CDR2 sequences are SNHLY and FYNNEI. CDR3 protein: CASSAGRGNQPQHF. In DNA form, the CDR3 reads TGTGCCAGCAGTGCGGGAAGAGGCAATCAGCCCCAGCATTTT.

CDR3 DNA: TGCAGCGGAAACAGGGAAGAGACCCAGTACTTC. Protein product: CSGNREETQYF. The chain has TRBV29-1 and TRBJ2-5; tentatively, D is TRBD1 (6 bases). V shed 7 bases and J shed 3 bases, with 9 bases lying between them. The germline V gene has CDR1 SQVTM and CDR2 ANQGSEA. The CDR3 totals 11 residues.

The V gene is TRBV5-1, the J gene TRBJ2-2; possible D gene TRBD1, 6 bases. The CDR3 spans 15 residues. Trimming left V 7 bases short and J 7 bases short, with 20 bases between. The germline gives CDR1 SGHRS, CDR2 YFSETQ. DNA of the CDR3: TGCGCCAGCGGCCAGGGGCCCAACGATGGCGGGGAGCTGTTTTTT. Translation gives CASGQGPNDGGELFF. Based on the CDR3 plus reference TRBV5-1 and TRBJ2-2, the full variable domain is KAGVTQTPRYLIKTRGQQVTLSCSPISGHRSVSWYQQTPGQGLQFLFEYFSETQRNKGNFPGRFSGRQFSNSRSEMNVSTLELGDSALYLCASGQGPNDGGELFFGEGSRLTVL.

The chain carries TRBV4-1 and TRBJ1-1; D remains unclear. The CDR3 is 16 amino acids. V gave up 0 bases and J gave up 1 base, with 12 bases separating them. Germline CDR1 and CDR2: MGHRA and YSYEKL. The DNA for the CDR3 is TGCGCCAGCAGCCAAGAAGGGTATTGGGGGAACACTGAAGCTTTCTTT. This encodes CASSQEGYWGNTEAFF.

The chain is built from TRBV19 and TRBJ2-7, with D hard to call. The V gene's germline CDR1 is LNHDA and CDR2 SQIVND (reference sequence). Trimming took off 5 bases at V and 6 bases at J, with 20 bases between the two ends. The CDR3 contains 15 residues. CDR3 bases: TGTGCCAGTAGTTCCCCTCGGTCCCCCATCGGCGAGCAGTACTTC. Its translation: CASSSPRSPIGEQYF.

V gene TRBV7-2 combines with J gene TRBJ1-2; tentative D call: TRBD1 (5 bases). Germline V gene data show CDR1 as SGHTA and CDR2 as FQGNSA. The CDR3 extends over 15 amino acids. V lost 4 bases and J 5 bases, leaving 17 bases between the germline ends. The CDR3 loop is CASSSGRTTGYGYTF. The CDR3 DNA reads TGTGCCAGCAGCTCCGGGAGGACAACCGGATATGGCTACACCTTC.

DNA of the CDR3: TGTGCCAGCAGTATCGGGCGGGTAACCTACGAGCAGTACTTC. Protein sequence: CASSIGRVTYEQYF. The gene calls are TRBV7-9 and TRBJ2-7, with TRBD2 as a possible D gene (5 bases). Germline V gene data show CDR1 as SEHNR and CDR2 as FQNEAQ (reference sequence). This CDR3 region has 14 residues. With 6 bases removed from V and 2 bases from J, the gap between germline ends came to 14 bases. The full variable domain, with the rest looked up from reference TRBV7-9 and TRBJ2-7, is DTGVSQNPRHKITKRGQNVTFRCDPISEHNRLYWYRQTLGQGPEFLTYFQNEAQLEKSRLLSDRFSAERPKGSFSTLEIQRTEQGDSAMYLCASSIGRVTYEQYFGPGTRLTVT.